This note documents a single T cell receptor beta chain sequence. Its binding antigen is unknown. No quality values exist for individual bases; no much larger clone is one base distant. This entry comes from a study of blood T cell repertoires in COVID-19 (dated by TCRdb to about 2020). Turning to the overall study: The collaborator samples originated in the United States, Italy and Spain and spanned the acute and convalescent phases of COVID-19. Samples came from the ongoing ImmuneRACE study (first 160 participants) plus 1,254 subjects from 6 global collaborators. Where HLA class I and class II types were available, the types were taken from metadata supplied by the sample provider, not from assay-based typing. The prospective study material was composed of cDNA or gDNA derived from T cells, B-cell-depleted T cells, or PBMCs. The repertoires were released in a freely available public database meant as a resource for research on the immune response to SARS-CoV-2. Sample metadata almost always included a de-identified subject ID, COVID-19 status, age in years and sex. Subjects who had been exposed to COVID-19, were actively infected with it, or had recovered from it provided the deeply sampled blood TCRbeta repertoires that made up the dataset.

The immunoSEQ Assay, a bias-controlled multiplex PCR, was used to amplify TCRbeta CDR3 regions from genomic DNA. For the original study's pipeline: Nucleated cell counts per sample were estimated from amplification of reference gene primers within the assay. Sequence reads were collapsed and filtered to measure the absolute abundance of every unique TCRbeta CDR3 rearrangement. Productive Simpson clonality was computed per sample as the square root of Simpson's diversity index over productive rearrangements. The source is immuneACCESS, and TCRdb retained only in-frame sequences with V and J called. Part of the clones is not carried over; for the studies checked, unresolved V genes explain less than half of this, and the remainder is unexplained. V, J and clone size derive from that table, while D and trimming were established from the DNA sequence. This sample has about 180,000 clones in its table, and approximately 85% of those were observed once. The ten largest clonotypes hold approximately 9.9% of the sample.

Whole blood was collected in K2EDTA tubes by collaborating institutions according to the institutions' own protocols. Collaborator samples were shipped for TCRbeta analysis as frozen whole blood, isolated PBMCs, or DNA extracted from either sample type. The V end loses 1 base and the J end loses 4 bases, and a stretch of 13 bases separates them. CDR3 length: 15 amino acids, cysteine to phenylalanine. The DNA shown is the 45-base CDR3, in frame from base 1. Per the germline V gene (reference sequence), LNHDA is the CDR1 and SQIVND is the CDR2. What the study reported, not specific to this receptor: Clinical and demographic metadata were provided uncurated, with the amount varying by source and participant.

This sequence originates from a human donor with active or convalescent COVID-19. The donor label of this sample is uncertain. The sample was peripheral blood. This chain joins TRBV19 to TRBJ1-2; the D segment cannot be called with confidence. The CDR3 is CASSIGAPRPYGYTF. The DNA sequence is as follows: TGTGCCAGTAGTATAGGAGCACCCCGTCCCTATGGCTACACCTTC.